Following are 2 T cell receptor beta chains from one sample sequenced in a study of CD8+ T cells in alopecia areata. Extracted RNA was reverse transcribed, and the resulting cDNA served as sequencing template. Generated by immunoSEQ multiplex PCR, the TCRdb table keeps only in-frame clones and is missing some. Listed for the sample are about 120,000 clones, none seen a single time. Specimen: lesional skin. The receptors stem from a C3H/HeJ mouse with alopecia areata. The MHC haplotype of this mouse line is H2-k.

This clone was seen a few times. Gene names follow the mouse nomenclature. From the germline J gene comes the end of the CDR3, since the read stops 4 residues before it. J is TRBJ2-5 and V is TRBV1, with 12 bases identical to TRBD1. The CDR3 runs to 15 residues. Germline CDR1 and CDR2: NSQYPW and LRSPGD (reference sequence). Incomplete CDR3 DNA: TGCACCTGCAGTGACGGGGACAGGGGGCTGGAC. It translates to CTCSDGDRGLD. The CDR3 as a whole reads CTCSDGDRGLDTQYF.

This clone was recorded a few times. Here the gene names and germline are mouse. The CDR3 end lies 4 residues beyond the end of the read and is filled in from the germline J gene. This CDR3 is also generated by other DNA sequences in the sample. The chain uses TRBV13-3 and TRBJ2-5; 8 nucleotides align to TRBD1. The junction had 7 bases not matched to a gene; V was cut back by 3 bases and J by 1 base. The CDR3 covers 16 residues. From germline, CDR1 is NNHDY and CDR2 SYVADS. The covered CDR3 bases are TGTGCCAGCAGTGGCGCAGGGGGCAGAGACCAAGAC. Residues: CASSGAGGRDQD. The full CDR3 is CASSGAGGRDQDTQYF. Based on the CDR3 plus reference TRBV13-3 and TRBJ2-5, the full variable domain is EAAVTQSPRSKVAVTGGKVTLSCHQTNNHDYMYWYRQDTGHGLRLIHYSYVADSTEKGDIPDGYKASRPSQENFSLILELASLSQTAVYFCASSGAGGRDQDTQYFGPGTRLLVL.